These 16 T cell receptor beta chains originate from one sample sequenced in a study of T cell responses to AZD1222 COVID-19 vaccine. Here immunoSEQ multiplex PCR was the method, and the copy in TCRdb shows in-frame clones only, minus some. The sample has over 100,000 clones, 85% to 90% seen once. The source was peripheral blood, collected on day 0 of AZD1222 vaccination. Receptors originate from an adult in good health.

V gene TRBV10-3 combines with J gene TRBJ1-5, with no clear D. CDR3 length equals 13 residues. The V and J ends lost 4 bases and 5 bases respectively, with 9 bases between them. The germline gives CDR1 ENHRY, CDR2 SYGVKD. The CDR3 nucleotides read TGTGCCATCAGTGGCCACCCCGATCAGCCCCAGCATTTT. It is translated as CAISGHPDQPQHF.

This clone came up a few times. The genes are TRBV19 and TRBJ1-2, with TRBD1 matching over 9 bases. The CDR3 extends over 16 amino acids. CDR1 and CDR2 from the germline V gene are LNHDA and SQIVND (reference sequence). After removal of 5 bases from V and 0 bases from J, the junction contained 7 bases not matched to a gene. CDR3 DNA: TGTGCCAGTAGTGACCCGGGACAGGGAACTAACTATGGCTACACCTTC. Translating gives CASSDPGQGTNYGYTF.

The chain employs TRBV2 and TRBJ1-5; TRBD1 agrees at 9 bases. This CDR3 is 14 amino acids long. In germline, CDR1 is SNHLY, CDR2 FYNNEI. With V trimmed by 8 bases and J by 5 bases, 7 bases remained unmatched. This chain's CDR3 is CASGDRGGDQPQHF. Written as DNA, the CDR3 is TGTGCCAGCGGAGACAGGGGGGGGGATCAGCCCCAGCATTTT.

The gene calls are TRBV6-2 or TRBV6-3 and TRBJ1-5, with 7 bases lining up with TRBD1. There are 14 residues in the CDR3. J gave up 4 bases and V 2 bases, and 2 bases lay outside the gene matches. The germline gives CDR1 MNHEY, CDR2 SVGEGT. CDR3 in amino acids: CASSYTGANQPQHF. CDR3 nucleotides: TGTGCCAGCAGTTACACAGGGGCAAATCAGCCCCAGCATTTT.

The J gene is TRBJ1-2, the V gene TRBV7-9; D unresolved. This CDR3 comprises 14 residues. The germline V gene has CDR1 SEHNR and CDR2 FQNEAQ (reference sequence). Trimming pared 5 bases from V and 7 bases from J, leaving 17 bases between. CDR3 nucleotides: TGTGCCAGCAGCCCCCCGGAGGCCCTGAGTGGCTACACCTTC. Translated: CASSPPEALSGYTF.

J is TRBJ1-2 and V is TRBV5-1; D is unresolved. The germline CDR1 and CDR2 sequences are SGHRS and YFSETQ. The length of the CDR3 is 14 residues. Between the trimmed V and J ends, which lost 4 bases and 1 base, there was a span of 11 bases. CDR3 nucleotides: TGCGCCAGCAGCCCATGGCTGGATAACTATGGCTACACCTTC. Encoded protein: CASSPWLDNYGYTF.

This sequence joins TRBV2 and TRBJ2-2; TRBD2 aligns across 10 bases. V trimming: 5 bases; J trimming: 4 bases; junction bases outside the gene matches: 4. Germline V lookup: CDR1 SNHLY, CDR2 FYNNEI. The CDR3 totals 15 residues. This CDR3 is CASSLAGALTGELFF. CDR3 DNA sequence: TGTGCCAGCAGTCTAGCGGGGGCCCTCACCGGGGAGCTGTTTTTT.

CDR3 loop: CTSSQDEAPDEDIQYF. The CDR3 DNA sequence: TGCACCAGCAGCCAAGATGAGGCCCCAGATGAGGACATTCAGTACTTC. The rearrangement uses TRBV1 and TRBJ2-4; the DNA was not used to check the table's D call, TRBD2. TRBV1 is flagged as a pseudogene. There are 16 residues in the CDR3.

J is TRBJ2-3 and V is TRBV27; the match to TRBD2 covers 7 bases. The V gene end was trimmed by 2 bases and the J gene end by 4 bases; junction bases not matched to a gene: 0. The CDR3 spans 13 residues. Germline lookup yields CDR1 MNHEY and CDR2 SMNVEV (reference sequence). The CDR3 is CASSLAGADTQYF. CDR3 nucleotides: TGTGCCAGCAGTTTAGCGGGAGCAGATACGCAGTATTTT.

This chain joins TRBV6-5 and TRBJ2-5; no clear D. The CDR3 contains 13 residues. Deletions cut 5 bases from V and 2 bases from J, with 9 bases between. Germline V gives CDR1 MNHEY, CDR2 SVGAGI. The CDR3 DNA reads as TGTGCCAGCAGTACCGACACGCAAGAGACCCAGTACTTC. The encoded protein is CASSTDTQETQYF.

CDR3 residues: CASSQVTGFADTQYF. The CDR3 region has the DNA TGCGCCAGCAGCCAGGTTACAGGGTTTGCAGATACGCAGTATTTT. The genes are TRBV4-3 and TRBJ2-3; a possible D gene is TRBD1 (6 bases). The CDR3 is 15 amino acids. CDR1 and CDR2 (germline): LGHNA, YSLEER. With 3 bases removed from V and 4 bases from J, the gap between germline ends came to 14 bases.

The chain combines TRBV7-2 with TRBJ2-7; 9 bases align to TRBD1. CDR3 length: 15 residues. Germline V gene lookup returns CDR1 SGHTA and CDR2 FQGNSA. V dropped 1 base and J dropped 5; count of bases not matched to a gene: 6. The chain's CDR3 is CASSLGRTGADEQYF. CDR3 DNA sequence: TGTGCCAGCAGCTTAGGGAGGACAGGGGCCGACGAGCAGTACTTC.

This rearrangement joins TRBV3-1 (or the pseudogene TRBV3-2) to TRBJ2-3; 12 bases are shared with TRBD2. The CDR3 length is 17 residues. The V gene end was trimmed by 6 bases and the J gene end by 3 bases; junction bases not matched to a gene: 10. Germline V gives CDR1 LGHDT, CDR2 YNNKEL (reference sequence). CDR3 sequence: CASSLLTSGSITDTQYF. DNA for the CDR3: TGTGCCAGCAGTCTTCTGACTAGCGGGAGCATAACAGATACGCAGTATTTT.

The chain carries TRBV12-3 or TRBV12-4 and TRBJ1-6; unclear D gene. The CDR3 runs 13 residues. The V end was cut by 4 bases, the J end by 5 bases, with 6 bases between. The CDR3 loop reads CASSSENNSPLHF. CDR3 nucleotide sequence: TGTGCCAGCAGTTCTGAAAATAATTCACCCCTCCACTTT.

This chain uses TRBV5-6 with TRBJ1-2; unclear D gene. There are 16 residues in the CDR3. Trimming cost V 3 bases and J 2 bases, with 17 bases left between them. Germline V gene lookup returns CDR1 SGHDT and CDR2 YYEEEE. The CDR3 reads CASSWEATEANYGYTF. CDR3 coding DNA: TGTGCCAGCAGCTGGGAGGCCACCGAAGCCAACTATGGCTACACCTTC.

The J gene is TRBJ2-7, the V gene TRBV18; 12 bases are shared with TRBD1. Looked up from germline, CDR1 is KGHSH and CDR2 is LQKENI. The ends lost 3 bases at V and 5 bases at J; junction bases unmatched: 5. The CDR3 contains 15 residues. This chain's CDR3 is CASSPGQGARNEQYF. Written as DNA, the CDR3 is TGTGCCAGCTCACCGGGACAGGGGGCTCGTAACGAGCAGTACTTC.